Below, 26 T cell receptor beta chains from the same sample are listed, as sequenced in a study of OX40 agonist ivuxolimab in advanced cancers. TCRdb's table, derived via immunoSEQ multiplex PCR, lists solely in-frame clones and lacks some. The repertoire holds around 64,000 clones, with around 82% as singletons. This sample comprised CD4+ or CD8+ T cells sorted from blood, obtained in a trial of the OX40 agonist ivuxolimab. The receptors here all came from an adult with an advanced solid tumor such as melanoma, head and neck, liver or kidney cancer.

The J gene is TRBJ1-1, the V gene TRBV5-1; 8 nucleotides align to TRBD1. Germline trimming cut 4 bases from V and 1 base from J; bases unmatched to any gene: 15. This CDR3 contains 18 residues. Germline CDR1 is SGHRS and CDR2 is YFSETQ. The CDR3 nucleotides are TGCGCCAGCAGCGACCTCGCCGGGACAGGAGATAAGAACACTGAAGCTTTCTTT. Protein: CASSDLAGTGDKNTEAFF.

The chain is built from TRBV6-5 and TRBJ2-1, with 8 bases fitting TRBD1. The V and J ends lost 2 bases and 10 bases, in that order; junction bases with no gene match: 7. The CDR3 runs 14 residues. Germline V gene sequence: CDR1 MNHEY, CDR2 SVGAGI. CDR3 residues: CASSYLDRVEEQFF. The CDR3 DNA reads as TGTGCCAGCAGTTACCTGGACAGGGTTGAGGAGCAGTTCTTC.

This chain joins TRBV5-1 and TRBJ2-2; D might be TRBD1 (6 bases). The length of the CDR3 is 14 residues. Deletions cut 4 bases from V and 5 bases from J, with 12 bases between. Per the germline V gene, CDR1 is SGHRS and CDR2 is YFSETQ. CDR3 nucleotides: TGCGCCAGCAGCCAAATAGGGGGAACCGGGGAGCTGTTTTTT. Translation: CASSQIGGTGELFF.

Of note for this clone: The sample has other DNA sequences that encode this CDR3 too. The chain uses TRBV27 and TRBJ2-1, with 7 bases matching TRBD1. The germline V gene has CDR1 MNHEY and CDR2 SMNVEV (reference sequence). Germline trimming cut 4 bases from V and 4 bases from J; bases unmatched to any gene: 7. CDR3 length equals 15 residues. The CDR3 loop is CASSSRDSVYNEQFF. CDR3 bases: TGTGCCAGCAGTTCAAGGGACAGCGTATACAATGAGCAGTTCTTC.

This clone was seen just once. CDR3 bases: TGTGCCAGCAGCTTAGTAAACAGAGAGACCCAGTACTTC. It translates to CASSLVNRETQYF. The J gene is TRBJ2-5, the V gene TRBV7-6; no firm D call. Germline V lookup: CDR1 SGHVS, CDR2 FNYEAQ. With 1 base removed from V and 4 bases from J, the gap between germline ends came to 7 bases. The CDR3 loop spans 13 amino acids.

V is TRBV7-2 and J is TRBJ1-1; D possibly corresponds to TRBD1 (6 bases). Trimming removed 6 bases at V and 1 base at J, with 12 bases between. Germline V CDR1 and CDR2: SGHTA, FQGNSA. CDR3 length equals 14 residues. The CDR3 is CASRYGQRNTEAFF. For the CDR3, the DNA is TGTGCCAGCAGGTACGGACAGAGGAACACTGAAGCTTTCTTT.

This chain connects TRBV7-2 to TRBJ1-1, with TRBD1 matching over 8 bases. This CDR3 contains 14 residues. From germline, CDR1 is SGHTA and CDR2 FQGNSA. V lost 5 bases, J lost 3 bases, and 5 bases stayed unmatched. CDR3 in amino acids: CASSMLGQDTEAFF. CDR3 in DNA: TGTGCCAGCAGCATGTTGGGACAGGACACTGAAGCTTTCTTT.

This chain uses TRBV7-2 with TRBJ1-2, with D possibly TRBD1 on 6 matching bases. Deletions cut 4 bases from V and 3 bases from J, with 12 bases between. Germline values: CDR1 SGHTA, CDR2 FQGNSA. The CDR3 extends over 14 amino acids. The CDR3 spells CASSSMGAHYGYTF. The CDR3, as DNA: TGTGCCAGCAGCTCCATGGGGGCACACTATGGCTACACCTTC.

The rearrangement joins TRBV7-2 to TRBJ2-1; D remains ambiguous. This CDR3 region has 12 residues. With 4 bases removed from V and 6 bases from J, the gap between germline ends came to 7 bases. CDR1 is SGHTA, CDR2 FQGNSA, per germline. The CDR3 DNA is TGTGCCAGCAGCTCCTCTCCCAATGAGCAGTTCTTC. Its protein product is CASSSSPNEQFF.

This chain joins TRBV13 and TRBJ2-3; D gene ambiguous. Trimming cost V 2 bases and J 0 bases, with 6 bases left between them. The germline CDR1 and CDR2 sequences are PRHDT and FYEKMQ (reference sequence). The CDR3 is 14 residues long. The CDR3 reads CASSLLDSTDTQYF. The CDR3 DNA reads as TGTGCCAGCAGCTTATTAGACAGCACAGATACGCAGTATTTT.

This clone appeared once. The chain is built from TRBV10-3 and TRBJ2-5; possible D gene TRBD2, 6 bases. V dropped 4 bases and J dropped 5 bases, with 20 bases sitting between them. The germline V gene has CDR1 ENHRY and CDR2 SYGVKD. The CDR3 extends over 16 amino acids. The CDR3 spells CAISGGDHSLSETQYF. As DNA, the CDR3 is TGTGCCATCAGTGGGGGGGACCACTCGCTAAGTGAGACCCAGTACTTC.

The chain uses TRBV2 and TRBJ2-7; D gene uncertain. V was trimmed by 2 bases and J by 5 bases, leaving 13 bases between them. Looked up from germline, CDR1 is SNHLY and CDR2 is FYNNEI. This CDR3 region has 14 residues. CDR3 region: CASSELPDLDEQYF. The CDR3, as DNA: TGTGCCAGCAGTGAACTGCCAGATCTCGACGAGCAGTACTTC. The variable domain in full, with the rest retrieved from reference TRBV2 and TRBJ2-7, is EPEVTQTPSHQVTQMGQEVILRCVPISNHLYFYWYRQILGQKVEFLVSFYNNEISEKSEIFDDQFSVERPDGSNFTLKIRSTKLEDSAMYFCASSELPDLDEQYFGPGTRLTVT.

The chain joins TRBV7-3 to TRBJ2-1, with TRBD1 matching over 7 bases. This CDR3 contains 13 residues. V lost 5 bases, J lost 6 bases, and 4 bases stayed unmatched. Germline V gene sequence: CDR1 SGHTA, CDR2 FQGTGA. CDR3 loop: CASSQYRGNEQFF. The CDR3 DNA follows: TGTGCCAGCAGCCAGTACAGGGGCAATGAGCAGTTCTTC.

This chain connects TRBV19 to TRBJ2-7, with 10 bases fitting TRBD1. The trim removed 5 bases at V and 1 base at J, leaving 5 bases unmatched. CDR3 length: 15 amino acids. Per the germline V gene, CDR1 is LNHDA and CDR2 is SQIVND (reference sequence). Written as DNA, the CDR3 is TGTGCCAGTAGTCGCCGGACAGGGGGTTCCTACGAGCAGTACTTC. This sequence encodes CASSRRTGGSYEQYF.

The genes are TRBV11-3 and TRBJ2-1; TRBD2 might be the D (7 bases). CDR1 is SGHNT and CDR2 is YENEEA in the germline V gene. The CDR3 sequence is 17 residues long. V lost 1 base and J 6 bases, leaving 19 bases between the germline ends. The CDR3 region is CASSLGARGAGTNEQFF. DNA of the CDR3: TGTGCCAGCAGCTTAGGTGCCCGGGGGGCGGGTACCAATGAGCAGTTCTTC.

The CDR3 here is CASSLNRGSYEQYF. The CDR3 DNA reads as TGTGCCAGCAGCTTAAACAGGGGAAGCTACGAGCAGTACTTC. This chain connects TRBV7-9 to TRBJ2-7; 7 nucleotides align to TRBD1. The CDR3 runs 14 residues. Germline assignment: CDR1 SEHNR and CDR2 FQNEAQ (reference sequence). J gave up 3 bases and V 2 bases, and 4 bases lay outside the gene matches.

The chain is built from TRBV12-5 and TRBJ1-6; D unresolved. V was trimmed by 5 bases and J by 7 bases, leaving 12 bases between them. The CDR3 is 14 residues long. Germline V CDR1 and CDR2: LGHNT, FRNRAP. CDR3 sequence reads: CASGPGFTNSPLHF. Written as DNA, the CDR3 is TGTGCTAGTGGTCCAGGATTTACCAATTCACCCCTCCACTTT.

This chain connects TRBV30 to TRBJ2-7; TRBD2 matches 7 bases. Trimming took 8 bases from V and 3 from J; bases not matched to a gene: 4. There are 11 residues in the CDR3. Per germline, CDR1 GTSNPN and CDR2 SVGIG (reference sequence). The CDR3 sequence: CAGGEGYEQYF. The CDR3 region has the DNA TGTGCCGGGGGGGAGGGCTACGAGCAGTACTTC.

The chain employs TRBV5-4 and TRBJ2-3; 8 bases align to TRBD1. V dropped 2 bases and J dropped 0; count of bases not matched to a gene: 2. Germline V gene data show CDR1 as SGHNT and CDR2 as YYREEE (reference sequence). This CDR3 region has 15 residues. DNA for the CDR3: TGTGCCAGCAGCTTCCGGACAGGGAGCACAGATACGCAGTATTTT. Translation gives CASSFRTGSTDTQYF.

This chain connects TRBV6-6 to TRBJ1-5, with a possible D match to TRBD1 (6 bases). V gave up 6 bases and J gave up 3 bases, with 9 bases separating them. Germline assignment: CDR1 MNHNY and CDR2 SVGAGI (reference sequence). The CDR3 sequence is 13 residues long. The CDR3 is CASRAGANQPQHF. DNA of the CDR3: TGTGCCAGCAGGGCAGGGGCCAATCAGCCCCAGCATTTT.

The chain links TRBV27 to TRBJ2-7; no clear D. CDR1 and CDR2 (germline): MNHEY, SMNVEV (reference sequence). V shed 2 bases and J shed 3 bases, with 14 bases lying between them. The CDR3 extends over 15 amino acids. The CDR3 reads CASSLSPTRSYEQYF. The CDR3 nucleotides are TGTGCCAGCAGTTTAAGCCCCACGAGGAGCTACGAGCAGTACTTC.

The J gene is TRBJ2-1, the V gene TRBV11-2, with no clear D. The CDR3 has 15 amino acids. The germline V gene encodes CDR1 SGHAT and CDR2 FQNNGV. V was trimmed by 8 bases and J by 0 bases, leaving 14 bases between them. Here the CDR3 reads CASGTTLNSYNEQFF. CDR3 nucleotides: TGTGCCAGCGGTACAACCCTCAACTCCTACAATGAGCAGTTCTTC. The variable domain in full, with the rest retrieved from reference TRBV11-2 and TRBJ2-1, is EAGVAQSPRYKIIEKRQSVAFWCNPISGHATLYWYQQILGQGPKLLIQFQNNGVVDDSQLPKDRFSAERLKGVDSTLKIQPAKLEDSAVYLCASGTTLNSYNEQFFGPGTRLTVL.

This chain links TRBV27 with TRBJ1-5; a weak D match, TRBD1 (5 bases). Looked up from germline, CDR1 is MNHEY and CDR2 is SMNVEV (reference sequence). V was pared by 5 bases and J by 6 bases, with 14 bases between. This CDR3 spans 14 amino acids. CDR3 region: CASSDLGTSQPQHF. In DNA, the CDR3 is TGTGCCAGCAGTGACCTAGGGACTAGTCAGCCCCAGCATTTT.

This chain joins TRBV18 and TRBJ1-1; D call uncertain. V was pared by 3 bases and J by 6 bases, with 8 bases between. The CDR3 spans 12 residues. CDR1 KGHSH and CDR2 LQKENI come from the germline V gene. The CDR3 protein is CASSPEGSEAFF. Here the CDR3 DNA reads TGTGCCAGCTCACCGGAAGGGTCTGAAGCTTTCTTT.

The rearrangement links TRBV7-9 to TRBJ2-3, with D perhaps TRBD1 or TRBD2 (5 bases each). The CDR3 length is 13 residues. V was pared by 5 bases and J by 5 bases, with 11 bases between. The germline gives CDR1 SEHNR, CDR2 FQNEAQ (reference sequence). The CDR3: CASSPGTRDTQYF. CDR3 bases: TGTGCCAGCAGCCCCGGGACCAGAGATACGCAGTATTTT. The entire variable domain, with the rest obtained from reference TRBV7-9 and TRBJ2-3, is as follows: DTGVSQNPRHKITKRGQNVTFRCDPISEHNRLYWYRQTLGQGPEFLTYFQNEAQLEKSRLLSDRFSAERPKGSFSTLEIQRTEQGDSAMYLCASSPGTRDTQYFGPGTRLTVL.

CDR3 sequence: CASSRGQGKGYGYTF. In DNA, the CDR3 is TGTGCCAGCAGTAGGGGACAGGGGAAGGGCTATGGCTACACCTTC. V gene TRBV2 combines with J gene TRBJ1-2; 10 nucleotides match TRBD1. J lost 4 bases, V lost 5 bases, and 7 bases had no gene match. Germline V lookup: CDR1 SNHLY, CDR2 FYNNEI. The CDR3 is 15 amino acids. The full variable domain, rest sourced from reference TRBV2 and TRBJ1-2, is EPEVTQTPSHQVTQMGQEVILRCVPISNHLYFYWYRQILGQKVEFLVSFYNNEISEKSEIFDDQFSVERPDGSNFTLKIRSTKLEDSAMYFCASSRGQGKGYGYTFGSGTRLTVV.